These 15 T cell receptor beta chains share one sample of origin, sequenced in a study of glioma-infiltrating T cells. Amplification of TCR alpha and beta CDR3 regions from RNA used iRepertoire nested multiplex PCR. MiXCR was run by TCRdb on the multiplex PCR reads, yielding one entry per CDR3 protein. The data contain around 130,000 distinct CDR3 sequences, roughly a quarter of them singletons. Sequencing was carried out using glioma tissue, nonneoplastic brain tissue, or PBMCs (not recorded which). All receptors come from a human donor with low-grade glioma or glioblastoma, undergoing nonglioma brain surgery, or in good health (not recorded which).

There are many counts of this clonotype. This rearrangement joins TRBV7-9 to TRBJ1-2, with 7 bases lining up with TRBD1. The CDR3 is made up of 14 amino acids. With V trimmed by 5 bases and J by 3 bases, 6 bases remained unmatched. CDR1 and CDR2 (germline): SEHNR, FQNEAQ (reference sequence). CDR3 loop: CASSLRQGDYGYTF. In DNA form, the CDR3 reads TGTGCCAGCAGCCTACGACAGGGTGACTATGGCTACACCTTC.

The V gene is TRBV20-1, the J gene TRBJ2-4; 7 positions match TRBD2. This CDR3 has 11 amino acids. Germline V gene lookup returns CDR1 DFQATT and CDR2 SNEGSKA (reference sequence). The CDR3 DNA is TGCAGCGCCGGGGGGAGAAACATTCAGTACTTC. Translated: CSAGGRNIQYF.

This clonotype has just one count. This may be a read error, as it is one base from a much larger clone. This chain uses TRBV27 with TRBJ2-1; no definite D call. The CDR3 length is 14 residues. The germline V gene encodes CDR1 MNHEY and CDR2 SMNVEV (reference sequence). CDR3 nucleotide sequence: TGTGCCAGCAGTTTATACAGCTCCTACAATGAGAAGTTCTTC. It is translated as CASSLYSSYNEKFF.

This clonotype was counted between two and nine times. The chain uses TRBV5-1 and TRBJ2-2, with no clear D. The CDR3 is 15 residues long. The germline V and J ends were trimmed by 4 bases and 0 bases, with 10 bases remaining between them. CDR1 and CDR2 (germline): SGHRS, YFSETQ. The CDR3 protein is CASSPRRANTGELFF. CDR3 nucleotide sequence: TGCGCCAGCAGCCCTCGCCGGGCGAACACCGGGGAGCTGTTTTTT.

Many counts were recorded for this clonotype. The V gene is TRBV27, the J gene TRBJ1-2, with TRBD1 identical over 9 bases. The CDR3 sequence is 14 residues long. The V segment lost 7 bases and the J segment 7 bases; nucleotides outside the gene matches: 10. Germline values: CDR1 MNHEY, CDR2 SMNVEV (reference sequence). The CDR3 loop is CASTSRQGVSGYTF. Written as DNA, the CDR3 is TGTGCCAGCACCTCCCGACAGGGGGTCTCTGGCTACACCTTC.

This clonotype was observed a few times. V is TRBV6-2 or TRBV6-3 and J is TRBJ1-6; TRBD1 matches 7 bases. The J segment lost 7 bases and the V segment lost 6 bases, leaving 6 bases of the junction unmatched. The CDR3 runs 14 residues. Germline assignment: CDR1 MNHEY and CDR2 SVGEGT. The CDR3, as DNA: TGTGCCAGCAGCGTAGGGACAGCCAATTCACCCCTCCACTTT. It codes for CASSVGTANSPLHF.

The V gene is TRBV27, the J gene TRBJ1-5; TRBD1 is a possible D gene (6 bases). CDR1 is MNHEY, CDR2 SMNVEV, per germline (reference sequence). CDR3 length equals 14 residues. Deletions cut 4 bases from V and 4 bases from J, with 11 bases between. The CDR3 DNA is TGTGCCAGCAGTTCAGGGGCTGGGAATCAGCCCCAGCATTTT. Amino acid sequence: CASSSGAGNQPQHF.

This clonotype was recorded many times. The V call is TRBV7-3, the J call TRBJ2-2; the D is unclear. The CDR3 length is 13 residues. Trimming took 5 bases from V and 8 from J, leaving 12 bases between them. Germline V gives CDR1 SGHTA, CDR2 FQGTGA. CDR3 residues: CASSRLLEGELFF. In nucleotides, the CDR3 is TGTGCCAGCAGCCGATTGTTGGAGGGGGAGCTGTTTTTT.

In its sample, this clonotype was seen a few times. V gene TRBV2 combines with J gene TRBJ2-3; possibly TRBD1 for D (6 bases). V was pared by 11 bases and J by 4 bases, with 16 bases between. Looked up from germline, CDR1 is SNHLY and CDR2 is FYNNEI. CDR3 length: 13 amino acids. The chain's CDR3 is CARSGAVSDTQYF. CDR3 sequence (DNA): TGTGCCCGCTCAGGGGCGGTGTCAGATACGCAGTATTTT.

This clonotype was counted a few times. V is TRBV2 and J is TRBJ2-7; D is unclear. Germline V CDR1 and CDR2: SNHLY, FYNNEI. The V gene lost 4 bases and the J gene lost 6 bases, with 10 bases spanning the gap. The CDR3 contains 12 residues. The CDR3 is CASSVPLSEQYV. CDR3 DNA sequence: TGTGCCAGCAGTGTACCGCTTTCCGAGCAGTACGTC.

This clonotype has ten or more counts. The V call is TRBV27, the J call TRBJ1-1; TRBD1 is a possible D gene (6 bases). V lost 5 bases to trimming and J lost 3 bases, with 19 bases between them. The CDR3 consists of 16 residues. Germline V lookup: CDR1 MNHEY, CDR2 SMNVEV (reference sequence). For the CDR3, the DNA is TGTGCCAGCAGTCCTGCTGGGGGGGGGCGGGACACTGAAGCTTTCTTT. It is translated as CASSPAGGGRDTEAFF.

As regards this clonotype: One junction end disagrees with the germline gene, perhaps due to a read error. The genes are TRBV18 and TRBJ2-1; TRBD1 aligns across 8 bases. The CDR3 length is 14 residues. Germline V CDR1 and CDR2: KGHSH, LQKENI. The CDR3 DNA is TGTGCCAGCTCACCGGGACAGGCGTACAATGAGCACTTCTTC. Protein sequence: CASSPGQAYNEHFF.

This clonotype was detected ten times or more. The chain recombines TRBV12-3 or TRBV12-4 with TRBJ1-2; weak D call: TRBD1 (5 bases). The CDR3 extends over 12 amino acids. V lost 1 base and J lost 8, with 8 bases in between. CDR3: CASSLGGGGYTF. As DNA, the CDR3 is TGTGCCAGCAGTTTAGGGGGCGGCGGCTACACCTTC.

This clonotype was seen many times. The chain uses TRBV7-2 and TRBJ2-1; D not certain. Germline V gives CDR1 SGHTA, CDR2 FQGNSA. The V gene lost 6 bases and the J gene lost 4 bases, with 4 bases spanning the gap. The length of the CDR3 is 11 residues. The CDR3 nucleotides read TGTGCCAGCAGACAGTACAATGAGCAGTTCTTC. Translation: CASRQYNEQFF.

The rearrangement joins TRBV14 to TRBJ1-1, with TRBD1 as a possible D gene (6 bases). Looked up from germline, CDR1 is SGHDN and CDR2 is FVKESK. This CDR3 is 15 amino acids long. Trimming took 4 bases from V and 1 from J, leaving 13 bases between them. The CDR3, as DNA: TGTGCCAGCAGCCGGAGCAGGGGCGCGAACACTGAAGCTTTCTTT. Translating gives CASSRSRGANTEAFF.